Included here is one T cell receptor (beta chain) sequence, with context. CDR3 length: 14 residues. Germline-derived CDR1 and CDR2 are SQVTM and ANQGSEA. J was trimmed by 0 bases and V by 3 bases; bases with no gene match: 3. This entry is derived from a study of blood T cell repertoires in COVID-19. In the study overall: Samples came from the United States, Italy and Spain, spanning acute and convalescent COVID-19. From T cells, B-cell-depleted T cells, or PBMCs came the material, which was cDNA or gDNA.

Original handling: From reference gene primer amplification, estimates of nucleated cell counts were derived. TCRdb keeps only in-frame clones here, not all; method: immunoSEQ multiplex PCR. The V and J calls and clone size come from that table; D and trimming were worked out from the DNA. The repertoire holds about 190,000 clones, with approximately 90% as singletons. The TCR sequence derives from a young man with acute or convalescent COVID-19. V and J are TRBV29-1 and TRBJ2-5; 8 nucleotides align to TRBD1. Sequencing was carried out using peripheral blood. As DNA, the CDR3 is TGCAGCGTTGACGGACAGGGTGACCAAGAGACCCAGTACTTC. Its protein product is CSVDGQGDQETQYF.